These 11 T cell receptor beta chains were all obtained from the same sample, sequenced in a study of blood T cell repertoires in COVID-19. Assay: immunoSEQ multiplex PCR; the TCRdb copy retains only in-frame clones and omits some. Here the sample spans 130,000 to 150,000 clones, around 87% being singletons. Sequenced input: PBMCs or T cells enriched from blood (not recorded which). These receptors were obtained from a woman aged 40 to 50 who had been exposed to COVID-19.

V and J are TRBV18 and TRBJ1-4; 7 nucleotides match TRBD1. Germline assignment: CDR1 KGHSH and CDR2 LQKENI. The CDR3 runs to 15 residues. Trimming at V came to 4 bases and at J to 0 bases, leaving 2 bases not matched to a gene. The CDR3 is CASSLQGATNEKLFF. CDR3 coding DNA: TGTGCCAGCTCACTCCAGGGGGCAACTAATGAAAAACTGTTTTTT.

V is TRBV9 and J is TRBJ2-3, with TRBD2 identical over 8 bases. V was clipped by 3 bases and J by 4 bases; unmatched bases: 13. The germline CDR1 and CDR2 sequences are SGDLS and YYNGEE. The CDR3 contains 17 residues. In DNA, the CDR3 is TGTGCCAGCAGCGCACTACTCGGGGGGGCTGAAGCAGATACGCAGTATTTT. Its translation is CASSALLGGAEADTQYF.

The chain employs TRBV28 and TRBJ1-2, with TRBD1 as a possible D gene (6 bases). Germline V gene sequence: CDR1 MDHEN, CDR2 SYDVKM. CDR3 length equals 14 residues. Trimming pared 3 bases from V and 3 bases from J, leaving 11 bases between. The CDR3 region has the DNA TGTGCCAGCAGTTTCATGACAGGAGACTATGGCTACACCTTC. Protein: CASSFMTGDYGYTF.

V and J are TRBV7-2 and TRBJ1-5, with D possibly being TRBD1 (5 bases). CDR3 length: 15 residues. V dropped 3 bases and J dropped 2 bases, with 11 bases sitting between them. CDR1 is SGHTA, CDR2 FQGNSA, per germline. The CDR3 loop reads CASSFSSRGNQPQHF. CDR3 DNA: TGTGCCAGCAGCTTCAGTAGCAGGGGCAATCAGCCCCAGCATTTT.

V gene TRBV5-8 combines with J gene TRBJ2-1; tentatively, D is TRBD1 (6 bases). Trimming took off 5 bases at V and 6 bases at J, with 12 bases between the two ends. The CDR3 has 13 amino acids. Germline CDR1 reads SGHTS; CDR2 reads YDEGEE. The CDR3 sequence: CASSLDRLNEQFF. The CDR3 coding sequence is TGTGCCAGCAGTCTCGACAGGCTCAATGAGCAGTTCTTC.

V and J are TRBV12-5 and TRBJ2-1; TRBD2 matches at 13 bases. This CDR3 has 17 amino acids. Per germline, CDR1 LGHNT and CDR2 FRNRAP. V lost 1 base and J lost 2; bases outside the gene matches: 2. The CDR3 DNA follows: TGTGCTAGTGGTTTGGCAACTAGCGGGAGGGCCTACAATGAGCAGTTCTTC. Amino acid sequence: CASGLATSGRAYNEQFF.

The chain employs TRBV9 and TRBJ2-3; 10 bases agree with TRBD2. Germline loops: CDR1 SGDLS, CDR2 YYNGEE. The CDR3 covers 15 residues. Trimming took 4 bases from V and 6 from J; bases not matched to a gene: 8. CDR3 coding DNA: TGTGCCAGCAGCCCTCTAGCGGGAGAGTATGATACGCAGTATTTT. It specifies CASSPLAGEYDTQYF. Full variable domain (rest looked up from reference TRBV9 and TRBJ2-3): DSGVTQTPKHLITATGQRVTLRCSPRSGDLSVYWYQQSLDQGLQFLIQYYNGEERAKGNILERFSAQQFPDLHSELNLSSLELGDSALYFCASSPLAGEYDTQYFGPGTRLTVL.

The chain uses TRBV7-9 and TRBJ1-4; no reliable D call. Trimming removed 5 bases from V and 7 bases from J, with 20 bases in between. Germline V lookup: CDR1 SEHNR, CDR2 FQNEAQ (reference sequence). The CDR3 covers 16 residues. CDR3 in amino acids: CASSGRLGRGTEKLFF. Written as DNA, the CDR3 is TGTGCCAGCAGCGGGAGGTTAGGACGGGGTACTGAAAAACTGTTTTTT. The full variable domain, completed using reference TRBV7-9 and TRBJ1-4, is DTGVSQNPRHKITKRGQNVTFRCDPISEHNRLYWYRQTLGQGPEFLTYFQNEAQLEKSRLLSDRFSAERPKGSFSTLEIQRTEQGDSAMYLCASSGRLGRGTEKLFFGSGTQLSVL.

The J gene is TRBJ1-2, the V gene TRBV3-1 (or the pseudogene TRBV3-2), with no clear D. This CDR3 is 13 amino acids long. The ends were cut back, 5 bases at V and 4 bases at J, with 11 bases in the middle. Germline-derived CDR1 and CDR2 are LGHDT and YNNKEL (reference sequence). The DNA of the CDR3 is TGTGCCAGCAGCACCGGTCTAACCTATGGCTACACCTTC. This codes for CASSTGLTYGYTF.

The chain joins TRBV19 to TRBJ1-1, with D perhaps TRBD1 (6 bases). V was pared by 1 base and J by 7 bases, with 13 bases between. The germline V gene has CDR1 LNHDA and CDR2 SQIVND (reference sequence). The CDR3 loop spans 14 amino acids. CDR3 loop: CASSIVAGANEAFF. The CDR3 DNA follows: TGTGCCAGTAGTATAGTTGCAGGGGCCAATGAAGCTTTCTTT.

The V and J genes are TRBV5-1 and TRBJ2-7; tentatively, D is TRBD2 (6 bases). Trimming stripped 4 bases from V and 4 bases from J, with 18 bases between. From germline, CDR1 is SGHRS and CDR2 YFSETQ. CDR3 length: 15 residues. The CDR3 DNA reads as TGCGCCAGCAGCCCCTCGGGACTCGCATCTTACGAGCAGTACTTC. This codes for CASSPSGLASYEQYF.